The 12 T cell receptor beta chains given below trace back to one sample, sequenced in a study of shared clonotypes between healthy human individuals. Profiled with immunoSEQ multiplex PCR; TCRdb holds only in-frame clones, not every one. The sample has approximately 92,000 clones, roughly three quarters seen once. Material for sequencing was memory CD8+ T cells sorted from blood. Subset: CD45RO+ cells pooled with CCR7-negative TemRA cells. The receptors here all came from a man aged 30 to 45 in good health.

The V gene is TRBV25-1, the J gene TRBJ2-4; 7 bases match TRBD1. In germline, CDR1 is MGHDK, CDR2 SYGVNS. V lost 1 base and J lost 4; bases outside the gene matches: 13. The CDR3 length is 18 residues. CDR3 in DNA: TGTGCCAGCAGTGAATCGCCGAAGGACAGGCCAGCGAAAAACATTCAGTACTTC. It specifies CASSESPKDRPAKNIQYF. The full variable domain, rest sourced from reference TRBV25-1 and TRBJ2-4, is EADIYQTPRYLVIGTGKKITLECSQTMGHDKMYWYQQDPGMELHLIHYSYGVNSTEKGDLSSESTVSRIRTEHFPLTLESARPSHTSQYLCASSESPKDRPAKNIQYFGAGTRLSVL.

V and J are TRBV28 and TRBJ2-7, with D possibly called TRBD1 or TRBD2 (5 bases each). The CDR3 has 16 amino acids. V was clipped by 7 bases and J by 3 bases, with 22 bases between them. Germline V CDR1 and CDR2: MDHEN, SYDVKM. The CDR3, as DNA: TGTGCCAGCATTTCCGTGGGGACCGGGGCTGGCTACGAGCAGTACTTC. This encodes CASISVGTGAGYEQYF.

This clone was counted ten times or more. The V gene is TRBV9, the J gene TRBJ2-3; 12 positions agree with TRBD2. J lost 2 bases, V lost 0 bases, and 4 bases had no gene match. This CDR3 contains 17 residues. Germline assignment: CDR1 SGDLS and CDR2 YYNGEE. In DNA form, the CDR3 reads TGTGCCAGCAGCGTAGCCGGACTAGCGGGGCCCACAGATACGCAGTATTTT. Encoded protein: CASSVAGLAGPTDTQYF.

In its sample, this clone was seen many times. The J gene is TRBJ1-5, the V gene TRBV19; TRBD1 is a possible D gene (5 bases). V lost 10 bases, J lost 4 bases, and 14 bases lay in between. This CDR3 region has 13 residues. Per the germline V gene, CDR1 is LNHDA and CDR2 is SQIVND (reference sequence). CDR3: CATDGGGNQPQHF. The CDR3 DNA reads as TGTGCCACCGACGGGGGGGGGAATCAGCCCCAGCATTTT.

This CDR3 is CSVVLAGESYNEQFF. DNA of the CDR3: TGCAGCGTTGTCCTAGCGGGAGAGTCCTACAATGAGCAGTTCTTC. V and J are TRBV29-1 and TRBJ2-1, with TRBD2 matching over 10 bases. CDR3 length: 15 residues. Trimming cost V 4 bases and J 1 base; bases outside gene matches: 4. CDR1 and CDR2 (germline): SQVTM, ANQGSEA.

The CDR3 DNA sequence: TGTGCCAGCAGTTTTGTTCCCCCCGGGGAGCTGTTTTTT. Its translation: CASSFVPPGELFF. The chain couples TRBV27 to TRBJ2-2; no definite D call. Germline-derived CDR1 and CDR2 are MNHEY and SMNVEV (reference sequence). This CDR3 has 13 residues. Trimming removed 3 bases from V and 6 bases from J, with 8 bases in between.

The rearrangement joins TRBV6-5 to TRBJ2-3; D not resolved. Per the germline V gene, CDR1 is MNHEY and CDR2 is SVGAGI. The CDR3 spans 15 residues. V lost 0 bases to trimming and J lost 0 bases, with 7 bases between them. The DNA for the CDR3 is TGTGCCAGCAGTTACTCGAGCCCGAGCACAGATACGCAGTATTTT. Translating gives CASSYSSPSTDTQYF.

The CDR3 DNA is TGCGCCAGCAGCGTCAAGGACCGAAAGACCTATGGCTACACCTTC. Its translation is CASSVKDRKTYGYTF. This chain joins TRBV4-1 and TRBJ1-2; no firm D call. The CDR3 spans 15 residues. V was cut by 5 bases and J by 4 bases, with 17 bases left in between. CDR1 and CDR2 from the germline V gene are MGHRA and YSYEKL.

Comments on this clone: A read error may produce the germline difference seen at one junction end. The chain combines TRBV30 with TRBJ2-6, with D hard to call. The CDR3 sequence is 15 residues long. Germline CDR1 reads GTSNPN; CDR2 reads SVGIG (reference sequence). CDR3 coding DNA: TGTGCCTGGGCGGTTATAACAAAGTCGGGCCAACGTCCTGATTTC. Encoded protein: CAWAVITKSGQRPDF.

The chain is built from TRBV13 and TRBJ2-7; no definite D call. Germline loops: CDR1 PRHDT, CDR2 FYEKMQ (reference sequence). CDR3 size: 12 residues. Trimming removed 2 bases from V and 2 bases from J, with 4 bases in between. CDR3 coding DNA: TGTGCCAGCAGCTTATTCCCCTACGAGCAGTACTTC. As protein: CASSLFPYEQYF. Full variable domain (remainder filled in from reference TRBV13 and TRBJ2-7): AAGVIQSPRHLIKEKRETATLKCYPIPRHDTVYWYQQGPGQDPQFLISFYEKMQSDKGSIPDRFSAQQFSDYHSELNMSSLELGDSALYFCASSLFPYEQYFGPGTRLTVT.

CDR3 nucleotide sequence: TGTGCCAGCAGTGGCACTAGCGGCGAGCAGTACTTC. Encoded protein: CASSGTSGEQYF. J is TRBJ2-7 and V is TRBV13; 8 positions agree with TRBD2. V gave up 6 bases and J gave up 6 bases; unmatched junction bases: 4. Germline V gene data show CDR1 as PRHDT and CDR2 as FYEKMQ (reference sequence). This CDR3 has 12 residues.

This clone was seen a few times. The chain recombines TRBV7-9 with TRBJ2-2; D gene ambiguous. Germline assignment: CDR1 SEHNR and CDR2 FQNEAQ (reference sequence). This CDR3 is built from 14 residues. The V and J ends lost 1 base and 1 base respectively, with 4 bases between them. The CDR3 here is CASSLVKNTGELFF. For the CDR3, the DNA is TGTGCCAGCAGCTTAGTCAAGAACACCGGGGAGCTGTTTTTT.